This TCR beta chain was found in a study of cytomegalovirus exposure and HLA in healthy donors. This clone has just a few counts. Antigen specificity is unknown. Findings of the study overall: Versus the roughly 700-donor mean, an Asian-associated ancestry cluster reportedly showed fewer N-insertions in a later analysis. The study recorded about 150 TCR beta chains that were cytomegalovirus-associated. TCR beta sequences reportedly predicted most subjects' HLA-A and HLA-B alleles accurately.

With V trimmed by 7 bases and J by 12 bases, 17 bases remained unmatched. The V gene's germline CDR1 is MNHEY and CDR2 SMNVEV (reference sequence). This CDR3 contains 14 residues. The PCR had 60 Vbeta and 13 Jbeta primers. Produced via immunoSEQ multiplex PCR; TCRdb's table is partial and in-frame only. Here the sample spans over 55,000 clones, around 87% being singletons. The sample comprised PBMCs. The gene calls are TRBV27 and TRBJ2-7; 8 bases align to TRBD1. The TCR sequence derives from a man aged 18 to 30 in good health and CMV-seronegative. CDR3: CASNPGAGGAVWYF. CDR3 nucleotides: TGTGCCAGCAACCCCGGAGCAGGGGGCGCGGTGTGGTACTTC.